This paragraph covers one T cell receptor beta chain sequence. Dividing CFSE-low CD3+CD4+ and CD3+CD8+ responders were isolated by sorting after the reaction. The source of the sample is a study of graft-versus-host responses after intestinal transplantation. Regarding the study as a whole: Among circulating GvH clones, peak levels were associated with early post-transplant declines in HvG clones. The recipient marrow held GvH clones, and some of them showed up first in ileum or blood.

The repertoire was sequenced with immunoSEQ multiplex PCR; TCRdb's copy has only in-frame clones and lacks some. The sample lists 12,000 to 15,000 clones; about 36% were seen once. The CDR3 consists of 14 residues. The germline V and J ends were trimmed by 1 base and 5 bases, with 11 bases remaining between them. Germline CDR1 reads SEHNR; CDR2 reads FQNEAQ (reference sequence). The genes are TRBV7-9 and TRBJ1-2; a weak D match, TRBD1 (6 bases). The TCR was taken from a human patient who received an intestinal transplant. Sequenced here: alloreactive CD4+ T cells from a mixed lymphocyte reaction culture, sampled before intestinal transplant. Subset reported: CFSE-low proliferating T cells sorted from roughly 6-day pre-transplant mixed lymphocyte reaction (GvH or HvG direction). This CDR3 reads CASSLVRGGYGYTF. Written as DNA, the CDR3 is TGTGCCAGCAGCTTAGTGAGGGGGGGTTATGGCTACACCTTC.